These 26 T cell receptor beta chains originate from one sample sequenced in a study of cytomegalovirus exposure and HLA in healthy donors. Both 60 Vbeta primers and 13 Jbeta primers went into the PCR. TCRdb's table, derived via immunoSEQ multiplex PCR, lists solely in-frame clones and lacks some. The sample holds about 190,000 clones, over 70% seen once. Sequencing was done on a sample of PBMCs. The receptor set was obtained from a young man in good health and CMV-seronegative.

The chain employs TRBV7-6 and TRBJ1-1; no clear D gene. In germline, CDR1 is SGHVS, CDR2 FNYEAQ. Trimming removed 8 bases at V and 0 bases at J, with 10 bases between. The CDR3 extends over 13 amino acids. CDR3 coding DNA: TGTGCCAGCTCGGCAGACTTGAACACTGAAGCTTTCTTT. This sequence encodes CASSADLNTEAFF.

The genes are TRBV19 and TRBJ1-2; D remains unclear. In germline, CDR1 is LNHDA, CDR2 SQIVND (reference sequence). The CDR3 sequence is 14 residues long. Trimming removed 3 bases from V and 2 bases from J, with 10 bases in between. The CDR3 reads CASSIGTVNYGYTF. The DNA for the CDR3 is TGTGCCAGTAGTATCGGAACAGTGAACTATGGCTACACCTTC. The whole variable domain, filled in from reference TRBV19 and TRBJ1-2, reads DGGITQSPKYLFRKEGQNVTLSCEQNLNHDAMYWYRQDPGQGLRLIYYSQIVNDFQKGDIAEGYSVSREKKESFPLTVTSAQKNPTAFYLCASSIGTVNYGYTFGSGTRLTVV.

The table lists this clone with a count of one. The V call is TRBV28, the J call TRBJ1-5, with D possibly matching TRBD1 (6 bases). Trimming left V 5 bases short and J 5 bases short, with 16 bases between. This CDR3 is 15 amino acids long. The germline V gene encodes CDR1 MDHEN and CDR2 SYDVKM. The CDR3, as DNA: TGTGCCAGCAGTCCCATGGTTGGACAGCATCAGCCCCAGCATTTT. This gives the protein CASSPMVGQHQPQHF.

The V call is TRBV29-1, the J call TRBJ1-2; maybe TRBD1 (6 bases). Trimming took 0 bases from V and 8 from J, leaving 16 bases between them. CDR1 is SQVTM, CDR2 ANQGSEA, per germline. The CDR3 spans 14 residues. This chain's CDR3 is CSVEDKQGKGGYTF. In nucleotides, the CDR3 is TGCAGCGTTGAAGACAAACAGGGAAAGGGAGGCTACACCTTC. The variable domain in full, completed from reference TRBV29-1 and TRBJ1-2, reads SAVISQKPSRDICQRGTSLTIQCQVDSQVTMMFWYRQQPGQSLTLIATANQGSEATYESGFVIDKFPISRPNLTFSTLTVSNMSPEDSSIYLCSVEDKQGKGGYTFGSGTRLTVV.

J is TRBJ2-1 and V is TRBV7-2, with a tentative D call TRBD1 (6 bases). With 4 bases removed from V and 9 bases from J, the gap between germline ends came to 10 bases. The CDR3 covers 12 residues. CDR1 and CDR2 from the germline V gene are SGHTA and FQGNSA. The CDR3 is CASSSQGIEQFF. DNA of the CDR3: TGTGCCAGCAGCTCACAGGGCATTGAGCAGTTCTTC.

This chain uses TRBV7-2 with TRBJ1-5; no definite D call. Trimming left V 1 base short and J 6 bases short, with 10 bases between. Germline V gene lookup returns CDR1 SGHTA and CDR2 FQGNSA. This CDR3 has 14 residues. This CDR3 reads CASSLVAHGQPQHF. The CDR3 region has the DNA TGTGCCAGCAGCTTAGTAGCACATGGTCAGCCCCAGCATTTT.

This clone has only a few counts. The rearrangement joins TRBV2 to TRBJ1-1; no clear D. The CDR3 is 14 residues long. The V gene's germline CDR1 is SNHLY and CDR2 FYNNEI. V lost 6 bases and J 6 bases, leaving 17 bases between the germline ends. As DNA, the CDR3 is TGTGCCAGCAGCCCAAGGCTCTCCCGGGCTGAAGCTTTCTTT. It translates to CASSPRLSRAEAFF.

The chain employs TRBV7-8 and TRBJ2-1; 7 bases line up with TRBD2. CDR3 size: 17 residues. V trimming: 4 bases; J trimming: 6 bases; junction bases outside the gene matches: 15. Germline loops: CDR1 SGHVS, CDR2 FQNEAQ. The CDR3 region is CASSSEILGRARNEQFF. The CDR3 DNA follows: TGTGCCAGCAGCTCCGAAATACTTGGGAGGGCACGCAATGAGCAGTTCTTC. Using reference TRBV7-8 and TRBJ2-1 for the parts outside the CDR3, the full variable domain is GAGVSQSPRYKVAKRGQDVALRCDPISGHVSLFWYQQALGQGPEFLTYFQNEAQLDKSGLPSDRFFAERPEGSVSTLKIQRTQQEDSAVYLCASSSEILGRARNEQFFGPGTRLTVL.

The CDR3 loop is CAIGLRDTENEQFF. The CDR3 nucleotides read TGTGCCATCGGACTCCGGGACACTGAAAATGAGCAGTTCTTC. The chain carries TRBV10-3 and TRBJ2-1, with D perhaps matching TRBD1 (6 bases). Germline V lookup: CDR1 ENHRY, CDR2 SYGVKD. CDR3 length: 14 residues. V lost 8 bases and J lost 7, with 18 bases in between.

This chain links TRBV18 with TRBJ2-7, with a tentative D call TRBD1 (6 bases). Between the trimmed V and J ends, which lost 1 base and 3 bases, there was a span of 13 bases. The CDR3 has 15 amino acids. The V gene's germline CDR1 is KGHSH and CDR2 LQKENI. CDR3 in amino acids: CASSPLGQSYYEQYF. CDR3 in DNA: TGTGCCAGCTCACCACTCGGACAGTCCTACTACGAGCAGTACTTC. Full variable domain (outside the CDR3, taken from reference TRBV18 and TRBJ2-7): NAGVMQNPRHLVRRRGQEARLRCSPMKGHSHVYWYRQLPEEGLKFMVYLQKENIIDESGMPKERFSAEFPKEGPSILRIQQVVRGDSAAYFCASSPLGQSYYEQYFGPGTRLTVT.

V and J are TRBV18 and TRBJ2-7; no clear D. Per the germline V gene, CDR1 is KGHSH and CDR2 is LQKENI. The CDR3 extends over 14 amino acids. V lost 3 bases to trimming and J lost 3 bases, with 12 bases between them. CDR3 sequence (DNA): TGTGCCAGCTCACCCTCGACTGCCAACTACGAGCAGTACTTC. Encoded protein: CASSPSTANYEQYF.

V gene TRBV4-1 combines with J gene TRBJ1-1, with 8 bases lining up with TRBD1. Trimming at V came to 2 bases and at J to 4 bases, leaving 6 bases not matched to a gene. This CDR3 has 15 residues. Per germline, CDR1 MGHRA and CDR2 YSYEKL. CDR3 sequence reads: CASSQRQGIGTEAFF. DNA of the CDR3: TGCGCCAGCAGCCAAAGACAGGGGATAGGCACTGAAGCTTTCTTT.

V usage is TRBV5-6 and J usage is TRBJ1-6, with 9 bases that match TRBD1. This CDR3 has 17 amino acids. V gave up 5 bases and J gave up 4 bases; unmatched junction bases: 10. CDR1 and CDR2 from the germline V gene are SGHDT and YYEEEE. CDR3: CASSGKGTGFYNSPLHF. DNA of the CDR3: TGTGCCAGCAGTGGTAAGGGGACAGGGTTTTATAATTCACCCCTCCACTTT.

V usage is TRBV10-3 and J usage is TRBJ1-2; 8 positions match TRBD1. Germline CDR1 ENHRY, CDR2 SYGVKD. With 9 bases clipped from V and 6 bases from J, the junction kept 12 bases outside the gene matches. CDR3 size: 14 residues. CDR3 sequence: CAIKKPGQENGYTF. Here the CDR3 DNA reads TGTGCCATAAAGAAGCCGGGACAGGAAAATGGCTACACCTTC.

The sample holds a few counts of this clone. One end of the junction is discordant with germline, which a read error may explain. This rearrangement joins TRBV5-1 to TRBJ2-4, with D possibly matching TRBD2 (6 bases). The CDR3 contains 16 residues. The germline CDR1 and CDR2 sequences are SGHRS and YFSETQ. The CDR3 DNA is TGCGCCAGCAGCTTGGGAGCGGGCTTAGCCAAAAACAGTCAGTACTTC. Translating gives CASSLGAGLAKNSQYF.

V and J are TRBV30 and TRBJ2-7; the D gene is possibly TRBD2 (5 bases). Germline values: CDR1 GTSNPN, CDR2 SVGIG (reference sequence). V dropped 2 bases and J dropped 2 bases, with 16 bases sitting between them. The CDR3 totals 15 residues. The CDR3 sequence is CAWSRAGVGTYEQYF. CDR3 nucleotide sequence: TGTGCCTGGAGTCGCGCGGGCGTAGGAACCTACGAGCAGTACTTC.

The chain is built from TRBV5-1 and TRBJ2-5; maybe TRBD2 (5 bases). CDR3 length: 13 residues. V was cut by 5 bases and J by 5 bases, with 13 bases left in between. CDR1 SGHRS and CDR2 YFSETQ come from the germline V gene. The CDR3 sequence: CASSSADVETQYF. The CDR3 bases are TGCGCCAGCAGTAGCGCGGATGTGGAGACCCAGTACTTC.

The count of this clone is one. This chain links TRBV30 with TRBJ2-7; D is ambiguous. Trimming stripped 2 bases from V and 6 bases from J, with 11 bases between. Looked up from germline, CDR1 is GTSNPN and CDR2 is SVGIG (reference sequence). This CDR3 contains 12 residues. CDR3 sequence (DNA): TGTGCCTGGAGTACCGAGTTTTTCGAGCAGTACTTC. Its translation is CAWSTEFFEQYF.

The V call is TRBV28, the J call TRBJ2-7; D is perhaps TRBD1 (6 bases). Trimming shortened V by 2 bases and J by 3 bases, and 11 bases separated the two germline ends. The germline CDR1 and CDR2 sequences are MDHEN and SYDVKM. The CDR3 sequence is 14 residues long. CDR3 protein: CASSLKGHLYEQYF. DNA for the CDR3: TGTGCCAGCAGTTTAAAGGGACACCTCTACGAGCAGTACTTC. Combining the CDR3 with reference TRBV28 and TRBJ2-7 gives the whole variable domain DVKVTQSSRYLVKRTGEKVFLECVQDMDHENMFWYRQDPGLGLRLIYFSYDVKMKEKGDIPEGYSVSREKKERFSLILESASTNQTSMYLCASSLKGHLYEQYFGPGTRLTVT.

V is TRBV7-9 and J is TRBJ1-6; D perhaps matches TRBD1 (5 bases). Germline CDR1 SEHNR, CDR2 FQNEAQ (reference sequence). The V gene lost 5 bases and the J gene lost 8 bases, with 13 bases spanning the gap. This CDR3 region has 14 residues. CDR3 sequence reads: CASSRDSNYSPLHF. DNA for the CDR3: TGTGCCAGCAGCCGCGACAGCAATTATTCACCCCTCCACTTT.

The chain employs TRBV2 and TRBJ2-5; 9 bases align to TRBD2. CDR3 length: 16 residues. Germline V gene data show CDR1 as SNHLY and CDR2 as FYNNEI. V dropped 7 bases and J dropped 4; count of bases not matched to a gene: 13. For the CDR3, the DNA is TGTGCCAGCAACGGGCCTAGCGGGGACCCCCGAGAGACCCAGTACTTC. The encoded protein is CASNGPSGDPRETQYF.

CDR3: CASGVEGLHTDTQYF. The DNA of the CDR3 is TGTGCCAGCGGGGTAGAAGGACTCCACACAGATACGCAGTATTTT. The rearrangement uses TRBV2 and TRBJ2-3, with D tentatively TRBD2 (5 bases). Germline assignment: CDR1 SNHLY and CDR2 FYNNEI. V was shortened by 8 bases and J by 2 bases, with 17 bases between the two germline ends. The CDR3 loop spans 15 amino acids.

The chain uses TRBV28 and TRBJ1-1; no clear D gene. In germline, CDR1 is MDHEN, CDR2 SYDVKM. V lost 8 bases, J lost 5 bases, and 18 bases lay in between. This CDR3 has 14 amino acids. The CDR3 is CASGSSALRTEAFF. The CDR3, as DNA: TGTGCCAGCGGTTCGTCGGCCTTGAGGACTGAAGCTTTCTTT.

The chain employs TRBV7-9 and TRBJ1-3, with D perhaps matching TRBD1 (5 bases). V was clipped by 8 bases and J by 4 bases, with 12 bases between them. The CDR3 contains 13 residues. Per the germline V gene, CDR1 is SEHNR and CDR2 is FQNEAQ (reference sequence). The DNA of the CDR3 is TGTGCCAGCGCCCCAGGGTTAGGAAACACCATATATTTT. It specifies CASAPGLGNTIYF.

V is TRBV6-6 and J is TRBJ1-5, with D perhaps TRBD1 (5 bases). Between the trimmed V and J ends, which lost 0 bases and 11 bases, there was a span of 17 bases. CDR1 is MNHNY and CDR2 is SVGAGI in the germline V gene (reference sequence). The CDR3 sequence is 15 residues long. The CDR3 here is CASSYSSGRGSTQHF. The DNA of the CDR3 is TGTGCCAGCAGTTACTCATCCGGAAGGGGCAGTACCCAGCATTTT.

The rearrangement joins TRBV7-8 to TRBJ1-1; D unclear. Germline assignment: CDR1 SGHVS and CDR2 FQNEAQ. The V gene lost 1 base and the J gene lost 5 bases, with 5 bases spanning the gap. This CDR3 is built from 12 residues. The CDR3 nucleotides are TGTGCCAGCAGCTTAGTTCTGACTGAAGCTTTCTTT. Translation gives CASSLVLTEAFF.